This T cell receptor beta chain is drawn from a study of lymphopenia after photon versus proton radiotherapy. On this clone: Its antigen is unidentified.

V was trimmed by 3 bases and J by 4 bases, leaving 14 bases between them. This CDR3 has 15 amino acids. The V gene's germline CDR1 is SGDLS and CDR2 YYNGEE. Repertoires were generated with immunoSEQ multiplex PCR, while TCRdb's copy carries only in-frame clones and drops some. The sample consists of 30,000 to 45,000 clones, over 65% of them appearing once. Notes on the study in general: Better survival with proton therapy was suggested as possible, not demonstrated.

Sequenced here: peripheral blood, sampled from a patient treated with photon-based radiotherapy. This TCR was sampled from a man aged 45-65 years with gastric cancer. V is TRBV9 and J is TRBJ2-1, with unresolved D. CDR3 protein: CASSATTRPYNEQFF. The CDR3 DNA reads as TGTGCCAGCAGCGCCACGACGCGGCCGTACAATGAGCAGTTCTTC.